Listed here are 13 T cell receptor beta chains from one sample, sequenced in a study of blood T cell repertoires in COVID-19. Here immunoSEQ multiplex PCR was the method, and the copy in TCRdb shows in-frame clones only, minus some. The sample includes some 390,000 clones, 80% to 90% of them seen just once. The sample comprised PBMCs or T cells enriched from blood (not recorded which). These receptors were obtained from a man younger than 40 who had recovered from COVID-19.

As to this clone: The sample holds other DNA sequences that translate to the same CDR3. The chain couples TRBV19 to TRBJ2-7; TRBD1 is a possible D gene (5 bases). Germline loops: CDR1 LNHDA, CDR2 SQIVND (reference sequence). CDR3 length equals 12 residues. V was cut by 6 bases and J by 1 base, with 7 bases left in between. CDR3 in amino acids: CASSTGSYEQYF. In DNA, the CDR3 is TGTGCCAGTAGCACAGGATCCTACGAGCAGTACTTC.

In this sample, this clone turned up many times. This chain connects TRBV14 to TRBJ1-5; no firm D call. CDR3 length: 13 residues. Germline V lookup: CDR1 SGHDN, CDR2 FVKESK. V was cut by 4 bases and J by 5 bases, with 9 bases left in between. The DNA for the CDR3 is TGTGCCAGCAGCCTTAGAAGCGATCAGCCCCAGCATTTT. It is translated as CASSLRSDQPQHF.

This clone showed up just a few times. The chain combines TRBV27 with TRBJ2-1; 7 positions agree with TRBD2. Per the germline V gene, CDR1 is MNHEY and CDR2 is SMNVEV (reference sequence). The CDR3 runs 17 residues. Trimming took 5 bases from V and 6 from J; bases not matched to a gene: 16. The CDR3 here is CASSRDRLAVGFNEQFF. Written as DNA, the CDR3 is TGTGCCAGCAGTCGCGACCGACTAGCTGTGGGGTTCAATGAGCAGTTCTTC.

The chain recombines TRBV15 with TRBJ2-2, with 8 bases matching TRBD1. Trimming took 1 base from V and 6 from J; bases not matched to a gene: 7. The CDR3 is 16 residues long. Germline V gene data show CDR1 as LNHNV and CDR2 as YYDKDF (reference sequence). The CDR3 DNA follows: TGTGCCACCAGCAGAGTAGGTGGACAGGGCGCCGGGGAGCTGTTTTTT. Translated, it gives CATSRVGGQGAGELFF.

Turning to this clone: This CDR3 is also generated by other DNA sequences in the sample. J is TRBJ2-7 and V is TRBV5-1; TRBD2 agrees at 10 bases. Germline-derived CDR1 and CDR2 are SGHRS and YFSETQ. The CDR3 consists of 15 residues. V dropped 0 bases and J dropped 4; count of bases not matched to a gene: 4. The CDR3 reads CASSLALAGVYEQYF. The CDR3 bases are TGCGCCAGCAGCTTGGCGCTAGCGGGAGTTTACGAGCAGTACTTC. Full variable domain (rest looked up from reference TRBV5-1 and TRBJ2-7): KAGVTQTPRYLIKTRGQQVTLSCSPISGHRSVSWYQQTPGQGLQFLFEYFSETQRNKGNFPGRFSGRQFSNSRSEMNVSTLELGDSALYLCASSLALAGVYEQYFGPGTRLTVT.

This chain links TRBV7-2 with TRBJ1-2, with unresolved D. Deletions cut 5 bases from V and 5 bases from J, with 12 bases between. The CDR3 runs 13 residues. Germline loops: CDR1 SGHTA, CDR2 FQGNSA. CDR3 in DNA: TGTGCCAGCAGCACCAAGCTTACGTATGGCTACACCTTC. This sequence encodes CASSTKLTYGYTF. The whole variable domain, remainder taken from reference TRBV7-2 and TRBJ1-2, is GAGVSQSPSNKVTEKGKDVELRCDPISGHTALYWYRQSLGQGLEFLIYFQGNSAPDKSGLPSDRFSAERTGGSVSTLTIQRTQQEDSAVYLCASSTKLTYGYTFGSGTRLTVV.

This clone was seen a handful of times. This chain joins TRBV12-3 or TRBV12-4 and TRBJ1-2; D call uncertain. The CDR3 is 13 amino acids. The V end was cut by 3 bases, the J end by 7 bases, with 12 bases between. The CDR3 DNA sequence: TGTGCCAGCAGTTTGGAGGGATTACTTGGCTACACCTTC. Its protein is CASSLEGLLGYTF.

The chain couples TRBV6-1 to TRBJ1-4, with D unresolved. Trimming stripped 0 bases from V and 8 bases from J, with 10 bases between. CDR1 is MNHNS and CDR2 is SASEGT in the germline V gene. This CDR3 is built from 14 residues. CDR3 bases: TGTGCCAGCAGTGAAGCGCTTCGGGGAGAAAAACTGTTTTTT. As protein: CASSEALRGEKLFF.

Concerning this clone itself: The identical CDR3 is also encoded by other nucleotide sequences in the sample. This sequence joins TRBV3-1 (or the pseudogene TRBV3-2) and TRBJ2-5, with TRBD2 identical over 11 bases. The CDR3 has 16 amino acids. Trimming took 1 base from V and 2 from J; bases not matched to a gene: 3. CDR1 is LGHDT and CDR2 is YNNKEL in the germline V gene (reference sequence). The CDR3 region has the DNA TGTGCCAGCAGCCAAGGACTAGCGGGAATACAAGAGACCCAGTACTTC. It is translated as CASSQGLAGIQETQYF.

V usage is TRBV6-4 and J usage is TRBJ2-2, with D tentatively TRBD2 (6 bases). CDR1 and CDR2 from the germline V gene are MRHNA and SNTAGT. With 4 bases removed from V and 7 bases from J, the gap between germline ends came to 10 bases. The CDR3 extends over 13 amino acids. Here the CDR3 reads CASSVGAGGELFF. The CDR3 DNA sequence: TGTGCCAGCAGTGTCGGAGCGGGCGGGGAGCTGTTTTTT.

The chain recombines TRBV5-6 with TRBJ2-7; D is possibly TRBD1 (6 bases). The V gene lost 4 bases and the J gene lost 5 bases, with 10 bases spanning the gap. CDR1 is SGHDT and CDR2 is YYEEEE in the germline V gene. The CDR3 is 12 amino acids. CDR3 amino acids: CASSETGDEQYF. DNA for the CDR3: TGTGCCAGCAGCGAGACAGGAGACGAGCAGTACTTC.

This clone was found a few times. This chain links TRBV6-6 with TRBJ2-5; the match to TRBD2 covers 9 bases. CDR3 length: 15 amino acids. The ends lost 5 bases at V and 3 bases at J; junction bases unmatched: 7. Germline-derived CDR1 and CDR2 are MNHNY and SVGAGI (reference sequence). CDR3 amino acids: CASSPGGGREETQYF. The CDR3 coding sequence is TGTGCCAGCAGTCCCGGAGGCGGGAGGGAAGAGACCCAGTACTTC.

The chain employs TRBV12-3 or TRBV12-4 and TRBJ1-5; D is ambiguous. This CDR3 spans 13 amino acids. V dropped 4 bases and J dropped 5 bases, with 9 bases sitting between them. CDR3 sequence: CASSSRRDQPQHF. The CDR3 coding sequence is TGTGCCAGCAGTTCCCGTCGGGATCAGCCCCAGCATTTT.